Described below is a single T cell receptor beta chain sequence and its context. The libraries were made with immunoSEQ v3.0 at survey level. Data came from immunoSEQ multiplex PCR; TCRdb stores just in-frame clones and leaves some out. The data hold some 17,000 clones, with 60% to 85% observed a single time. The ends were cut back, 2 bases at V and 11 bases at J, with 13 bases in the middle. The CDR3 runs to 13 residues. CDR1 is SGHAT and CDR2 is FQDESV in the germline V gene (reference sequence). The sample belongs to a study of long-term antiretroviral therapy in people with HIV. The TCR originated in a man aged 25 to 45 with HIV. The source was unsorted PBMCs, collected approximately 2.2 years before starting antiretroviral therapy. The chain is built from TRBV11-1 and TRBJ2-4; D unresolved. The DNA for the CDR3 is TGTGCCAGCAGCTTATCCCCCTTGGTGGTTCAGTACTTC. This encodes CASSLSPLVVQYF.